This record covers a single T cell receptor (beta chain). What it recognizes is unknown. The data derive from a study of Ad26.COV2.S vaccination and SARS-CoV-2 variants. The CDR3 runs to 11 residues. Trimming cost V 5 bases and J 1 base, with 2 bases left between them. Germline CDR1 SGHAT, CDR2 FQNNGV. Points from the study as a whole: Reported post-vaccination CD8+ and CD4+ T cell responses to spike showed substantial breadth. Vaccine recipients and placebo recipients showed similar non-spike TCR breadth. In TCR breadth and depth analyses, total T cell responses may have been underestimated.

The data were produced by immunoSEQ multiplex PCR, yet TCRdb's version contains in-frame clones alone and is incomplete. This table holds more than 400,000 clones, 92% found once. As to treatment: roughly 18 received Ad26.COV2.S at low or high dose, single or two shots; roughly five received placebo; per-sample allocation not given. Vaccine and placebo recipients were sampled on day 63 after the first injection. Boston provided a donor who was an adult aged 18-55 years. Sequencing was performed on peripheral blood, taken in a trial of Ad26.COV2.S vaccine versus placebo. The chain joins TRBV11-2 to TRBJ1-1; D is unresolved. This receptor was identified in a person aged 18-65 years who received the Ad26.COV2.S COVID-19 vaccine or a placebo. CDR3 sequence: CASSRNTEAFF. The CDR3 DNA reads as TGTGCCAGCAGCCGGAACACTGAAGCTTTCTTT.